This T cell receptor beta chain is drawn from a study of shared clonotypes between healthy human individuals. Germline CDR1 MNHEY, CDR2 SMNVEV (reference sequence). The CDR3 consists of 17 residues. The trim removed 6 bases at V and 4 bases at J, leaving 11 bases unmatched. TCRdb's copy holds only in-frame clones and misses some; the assay was immunoSEQ multiplex PCR. The sample shows about 530,000 clones, about 75% of them seen only once. Unsorted samples relied on about 90 million PBMCs, which served as the source of genomic DNA. Study observations and caveats: Limitation of the genetic and exposure-history diversity represented came from the few donors.

Concerning this clone: Its target is not known.

V is TRBV27 and J is TRBJ1-5, with 11 bases matching TRBD1. The source is a woman aged 40 to 50 in good health. Some clones in this sample may be carry-over from other donors' samples. The sequencing input was PBMCs. The CDR3 coding sequence is TGTGCCAGCAGCCCGAGACTTGGACAGGGGGCTAATCAGCCCCAGCATTTT. It yields the protein CASSPRLGQGANQPQHF.